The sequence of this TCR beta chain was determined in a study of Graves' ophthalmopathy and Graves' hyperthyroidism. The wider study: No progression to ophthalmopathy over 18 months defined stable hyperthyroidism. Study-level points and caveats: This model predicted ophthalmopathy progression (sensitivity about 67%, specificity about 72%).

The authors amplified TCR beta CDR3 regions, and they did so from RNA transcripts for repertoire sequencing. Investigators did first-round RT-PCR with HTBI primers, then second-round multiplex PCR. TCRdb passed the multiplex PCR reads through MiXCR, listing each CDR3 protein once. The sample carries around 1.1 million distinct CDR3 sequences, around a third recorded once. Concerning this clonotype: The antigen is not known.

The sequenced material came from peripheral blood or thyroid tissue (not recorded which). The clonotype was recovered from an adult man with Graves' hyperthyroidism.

The CDR3 DNA is TGTGCCAGCAGCGCGACCCCGAGCTCCTACGAGCAGTACTTC. The encoded protein is CASSATPSSYEQYF. The chain carries TRBV11-2 and TRBJ2-7; D is unclear. Per the germline V gene, CDR1 is SGHAT and CDR2 is FQNNGV. V shed 5 bases and J shed 0 bases, with 11 bases lying between them. CDR3 length: 14 amino acids.